The rows below give T cell receptor beta chains drawn from one sample of a study of cytomegalovirus exposure and HLA in healthy donors. Repertoires were generated with immunoSEQ multiplex PCR, while TCRdb's copy carries only in-frame clones and drops some. The sample includes approximately 97,000 clones, about 86% of them seen just once. The sequenced sample consisted of PBMCs. The origin of the receptors is a woman in her 70s in good health and CMV-seropositive. Both conserved end residues are part of each CDR3. Each record gives: J gene, CDR3 length, clone size, D gene, V gene, CDR3 DNA, CDR3 protein. A D gene is named only where the DNA matches it firmly. Size tells how often a clone was seen (once, few, many) or the class of an expanded clone, and some rows leave it out.

TRBJ2-1 18 once TRBD2 TRBV7-4 TGTGCCAGCACCTTAATAGAGCTAGCGGGAGGGATCTACAATGAGCAGTTCTTC CASTLIELAGGIYNEQFF
TRBJ2-3 19 NA NA TRBV15 TGTGCCACCAGCAGAGATGGCGGGCTAGCCCACGAAAGCACAGATACGCAGTATTTT CATSRDGGLAHESTDTQYF
TRBJ1-1 13 NA NA TRBV2 TGTGCCAGCAGGGGAGACGGGAACACTGAAGCTTTCTTT CASRGDGNTEAFF
TRBJ1-1 14 NA NA TRBV2 TGTGCCAGCAGTCCCAGGGTGGTGAACACTGAAGCTTTCTTT CASSPRVVNTEAFF
TRBJ1-1 12 NA NA TRBV10-3 TGTGCCATCAGTGTCCAGGACACTGAAGCTTTCTTT CAISVQDTEAFF
TRBJ1-1 14 NA NA TRBV6-5 TGTGCCAGCGGTAGGTTAGCAATGAACACTGAAGCTTTCTTT CASGRLAMNTEAFF
TRBJ2-7 14 NA TRBD1 TRBV5-1 TGCGCCAGCAGCCTCGGGACAGCCTTTTACGAGCAGTACTTC CASSLGTAFYEQYF
TRBJ2-7 15 NA NA TRBV2 TGTGCCAGCAGTGATACCTCCTACTCTCCCTACGAGCAGTACTTC CASSDTSYSPYEQYF
TRBJ1-3 15 few NA TRBV19 TGTGCCAGTAGCTCACGGACCGCGGGAGGAAACACCATATATTTT CASSSRTAGGNTIYF
TRBJ2-5 13 NA NA TRBV28 TGTGCCAGCAGTCCAACAGTCCCAGAGACCCAGTACTTC CASSPTVPETQYF
TRBJ2-3 14 NA NA TRBV7-9 TGTGCCAGCAGCAGGGGCAGGGGATCCGATACGCAGTATTTT CASSRGRGSDTQYF
TRBJ2-6 18 NA TRBD2 TRBV7-2 TGTGCCAGCAGCAGAAGGACTAGCGTTAAATCTGGGGCCAACGTCCTGACTTTC CASSRRTSVKSGANVLTF
TRBJ1-1 13 NA NA TRBV6-1 TGTGCCAGCAAACTGGCAGGCGATACTGAAGCTTTCTTT CASKLAGDTEAFF
TRBJ1-2 12 NA TRBD1 TRBV5-1 TGCGCCAGCAGCCCGGACAGGACTGGCTACACCTTC CASSPDRTGYTF
TRBJ2-7 16 NA TRBD2 TRBV9 TGTGCCAGCACCCCCCGCCCCGCGGGAGATTATTACGAGCAGTACTTC CASTPRPAGDYYEQYF
TRBJ2-1 15 NA TRBD2 TRBV6-6 TGTGCCAGCAGGGAGGCGGGAGGGGCCTACAATGAGCAGTTCTTC CASREAGGAYNEQFF
TRBJ2-3 16 NA TRBD2 TRBV5-1 TGCGCCAGCAGCCTCGGGGGCGGGAGGGCCACAGATACGCAGTATTTT CASSLGGGRATDTQYF
TRBJ2-3 14 NA NA TRBV7-2 TGTGCCAGCAGCTTAGAACTGCAACCGGATACGCAGTATTTT CASSLELQPDTQYF
TRBJ2-2 15 NA TRBD2 TRBV18 TGTGCCAGCTCCCCTAGCGGGCCGAACACCGGGGAGCTGTTTTTT CASSPSGPNTGELFF
TRBJ1-2 15 NA TRBD1 TRBV29-1 TGCAGCGTTGCCGGGACAGGGGGCTGGTCTTATGGCTACACCTTC CSVAGTGGWSYGYTF
TRBJ2-2 14 NA TRBD2 TRBV2 TGTGCCAGCAGGGGGGAGGGGAACACCGGGGAGCTGTTTTTT CASRGEGNTGELFF
TRBJ2-5 14 NA TRBD2 TRBV7-2 TGTGCCAGCAGCCCCGGACTAGCGAAAGAGACCCAGTACTTC CASSPGLAKETQYF
TRBJ1-2 14 few NA TRBV2 TGTGCCAGCAGCCCGAGGGGAGGAGGGTATGGCTACACCTTC CASSPRGGGYGYTF
TRBJ2-7 16 NA NA TRBV7-9 TGTTCCAGCAGCGCCTCGGGCAGGGGACCGGTGGGCGAGCAGTACTTC CSSSASGRGPVGEQYF
TRBJ2-1 17 NA TRBD2 TRBV11-3 TGTGCCAGCAGCTCTAGGGAATCGCTAGCGGGGATCGATGAGCAGTTCTTC CASSSRESLAGIDEQFF
TRBJ2-5 13 NA TRBD2 TRBV10-1 TGCGCCAGCACCAAGGGACTAGGAGAGACCCAGTACTTC CASTKGLGETQYF
TRBJ2-1 15 NA TRBD1 TRBV11-3 TGTGCCAGCAGCTCCCGGGACAGGGGAGTAGCGGGGCAGTTCTTC CASSSRDRGVAGQFF
TRBJ2-3 14 NA NA TRBV19 TGTGCCAGTCATATAGGCCCGGTCACAGATACGCAGTATTTT CASHIGPVTDTQYF
TRBJ1-2 14 NA TRBD1 TRBV6-1 TGTGCCAGCAGTTTACAGGGGCGGGCGAATGGCTACACCTTC CASSLQGRANGYTF
TRBJ1-2 13 NA NA TRBV19 TGTGCCAGTAGTATACTAGACAGCTATGGCTACACCTTC CASSILDSYGYTF
TRBJ1-1 15 few TRBD1 TRBV4-3 TGCGCCAGCAGCCAGGGCGCTCAGGGGGACACTGAAGCTTTCTTT CASSQGAQGDTEAFF
TRBJ2-3 19 NA TRBD2 TRBV9 TGTGCCAGCAGCGTAGGGGATACGACTAGCGGAGCTAGCACAGATACGCAGTATTTT CASSVGDTTSGASTDTQYF
TRBJ2-7 15 NA TRBD1 TRBV18 TGTGCCAGCTCACCGCAGGGACAGGGGACGTACGAGCAGTACTTC CASSPQGQGTYEQYF
TRBJ2-3 15 many TRBD2 TRBV7-2 TGTGCCAGCAGCCGACGGGAGGGGAGCACAGATACGCAGTATTTT CASSRREGSTDTQYF
TRBJ1-2 13 NA TRBD1 TRBV18 TGTGCCAGCTCACAACAGGGGAACTATGGCTACACCTTC CASSQQGNYGYTF
TRBJ2-7 14 NA TRBD1 TRBV7-2 TGTGCCAGCAGCTCGGACAGGGGTCGATTCGAGCAGTACTTC CASSSDRGRFEQYF
TRBJ1-1 12 few NA TRBV28 TGTGCCAGCAGTTTACTGGGGGCAGGAGCTTTCTTT CASSLLGAGAFF
TRBJ1-2 15 NA TRBD1 TRBV4-3 TGCGCCAGCAGCCAAGAAACGGCAGGCAGGGGGGGCTACACCTTC CASSQETAGRGGYTF
TRBJ2-1 15 NA TRBD1 TRBV6-1 TGTGCCAGTTATAAGGGGGCAGGGGATATCAATGAGCAGTTCTTC CASYKGAGDINEQFF
TRBJ2-5 13 NA TRBD1 TRBV29-1 TGCAGCGTTGGGGGACAGCTCTTAGAGACCCAGTACTTC CSVGGQLLETQYF
TRBJ1-2 13 NA NA TRBV19 TGTGCCAGTTCGGGGGAGTCTACGGTGGGCTACACCTTC CASSGESTVGYTF
TRBJ2-5 11 NA NA TRBV20-1 TGCAGTGTCCGGCGGGACGAGACCCAGTACTTC CSVRRDETQYF
TRBJ2-7 15 NA NA TRBV7-9 TGTGCCAGCAGCTCCTACCTCCCGCCCACAGACCGGCAGTACTTC CASSSYLPPTDRQYF
TRBJ2-3 15 few TRBD2 TRBV19 TGTGCCAGTAGTAGGGTGAGCGGGAACACAGATACGCAGTATTTT CASSRVSGNTDTQYF
TRBJ1-2 11 NA NA TRBV12-5 TGTGCTAGTCCGGCGGGCTATGGCTACACCTTC CASPAGYGYTF
TRBJ2-1 16 once TRBD2 TRBV14 TGTGCCAGCAGCCCAATAGCGGGAGGGCGGCACAATGAGCAGTTCTTC CASSPIAGGRHNEQFF
TRBJ2-1 14 NA TRBD2 TRBV19 TGTGCCAGTAGTATAGTGGGAGGGAATTCTGAGCAGTTCTTC CASSIVGGNSEQFF
TRBJ2-4 14 NA TRBD1 TRBV5-1 TGCGCCAGCAGCTTTGACAGGGGGGAAAACATTCAGTACTTC CASSFDRGENIQYF
TRBJ1-5 16 NA NA TRBV6-6 TGTGCCAGCAGTTACTCAATTTCAGGGCTAAATCAGCCCCAGCATTTT CASSYSISGLNQPQHF
TRBJ2-4 15 NA TRBD1 TRBV6-6 TGTGCCAGCGGCCAAACAGGGGGCGACAAAAACATTCAGTACTTC CASGQTGGDKNIQYF
TRBJ2-3 14 NA TRBD2 TRBV7-6 TGTGCCAGCAGCTTATGGACTAGCCTCGATACGCAGTATTTT CASSLWTSLDTQYF
TRBJ2-5 13 NA NA TRBV18 TGTGCCAGCTCACCGTTCCCTTCGGAGACCCAGTACTTC CASSPFPSETQYF
TRBJ2-1 13 NA TRBD2 TRBV11-2 TGTGCCAGCGGGCTAGCGGGAGGGAATGAGCAGTTCTTC CASGLAGGNEQFF
TRBJ2-1 12 NA NA TRBV15 TGTGCCACTCGTCAGGGGTACAATGAGCAGTTCTTC CATRQGYNEQFF
TRBJ2-1 14 few TRBD2 TRBV7-9 TGTGCCAGCAGCCCCGGGACTAGAGGCGATGAGCAGTTCTTC CASSPGTRGDEQFF
TRBJ2-3 15 NA NA TRBV5-6 TGTGCCAGCAGCTTGGATTTCAGGGGAGGGGATACGCAGTATTTT CASSLDFRGGDTQYF
TRBJ1-3 15 few TRBD1 TRBV6-5 TGTGCCAGCAGACGAGACAGGGGGAGTGGAAACACCATATATTTT CASRRDRGSGNTIYF